The 4 T cell receptor beta chains below were found in one sample sequenced in a study of blood T cell repertoires in COVID-19. Some clones are missing from TCRdb's copy, which holds only in-frame ones; the method was immunoSEQ multiplex PCR. The table records about 130,000 clones, around 81% of them present only once. Sequencing was done on a sample of peripheral blood. All receptors derive from a human donor in a cohort sampled during active COVID-19.

In this sample, this clone turned up a few times. The V call is TRBV12-3 or TRBV12-4, the J call TRBJ1-1; D not certain. V was shortened by 3 bases and J by 5 bases, with 10 bases between the two germline ends. The CDR3 has 13 residues. The CDR3 nucleotides are TGTGCCAGCAGTTTCCAGGAAAGGACTGAAGCTTTCTTT. Translating it yields CASSFQERTEAFF.

The chain has TRBV2 and TRBJ2-1; D is perhaps TRBD2 (5 bases). Germline V lookup: CDR1 SNHLY, CDR2 FYNNEI. The CDR3 runs to 15 residues. V was shortened by 3 bases and J by 6 bases, with 15 bases between the two germline ends. CDR3 region: CASSDPGFGANEQFF. The CDR3 DNA reads as TGTGCCAGCAGTGATCCGGGGTTTGGCGCCAATGAGCAGTTCTTC.

The chain is built from TRBV30 and TRBJ1-5; perhaps TRBD1 as D (6 bases). The CDR3 runs 17 residues. V dropped 1 base and J dropped 0 bases, with 16 bases sitting between them. CDR1 and CDR2 from the germline V gene are GTSNPN and SVGIG (reference sequence). CDR3 in DNA: TGTGCCTGGAGTGCAAGGACAGACTCTTATAGCAATCAGCCCCAGCATTTT. Residues: CAWSARTDSYSNQPQHF. The complete variable domain, with remaining parts taken from reference TRBV30 and TRBJ1-5, reads SQTIHQWPATLVQPVGSPLSLECTVEGTSNPNLYWYRQAAGRGLQLLFYSVGIGQISSEVPQNLSASRPQDRQFILSSKKLLLSDSGFYLCAWSARTDSYSNQPQHFGDGTRLSIL.

The genes are TRBV5-1 and TRBJ1-2; 7 bases line up with TRBD1. Germline V gene lookup returns CDR1 SGHRS and CDR2 YFSETQ. With 6 bases clipped from V and 4 bases from J, the junction kept 3 bases outside the gene matches. This CDR3 spans 12 amino acids. Here the CDR3 reads CASTRDSYGYTF. The CDR3 coding sequence is TGCGCCAGCACGAGGGACAGCTATGGCTACACCTTC.